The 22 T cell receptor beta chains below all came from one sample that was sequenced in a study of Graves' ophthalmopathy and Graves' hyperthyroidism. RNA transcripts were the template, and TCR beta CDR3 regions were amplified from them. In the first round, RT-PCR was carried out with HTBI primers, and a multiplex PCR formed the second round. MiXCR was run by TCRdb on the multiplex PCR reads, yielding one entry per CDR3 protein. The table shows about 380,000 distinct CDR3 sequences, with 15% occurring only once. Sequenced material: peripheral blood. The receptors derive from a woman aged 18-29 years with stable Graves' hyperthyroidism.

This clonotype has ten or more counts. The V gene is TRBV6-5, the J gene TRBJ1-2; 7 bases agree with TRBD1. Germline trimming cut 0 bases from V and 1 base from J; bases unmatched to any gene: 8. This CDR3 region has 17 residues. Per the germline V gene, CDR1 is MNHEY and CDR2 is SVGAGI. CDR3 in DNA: TGTGCCAGCAGTTACTCGGGTCGGACAGGACTTAACTATGGCTACACCTTC. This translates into CASSYSGRTGLNYGYTF.

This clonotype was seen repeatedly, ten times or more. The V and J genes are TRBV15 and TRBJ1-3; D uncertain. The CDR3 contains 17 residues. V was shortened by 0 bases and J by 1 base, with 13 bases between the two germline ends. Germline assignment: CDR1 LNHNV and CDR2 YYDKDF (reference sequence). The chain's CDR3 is CATSRDLIGASGNTIYF. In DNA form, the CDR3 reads TGTGCCACCAGCAGAGATCTTATTGGTGCGTCTGGAAACACCATATATTTT.

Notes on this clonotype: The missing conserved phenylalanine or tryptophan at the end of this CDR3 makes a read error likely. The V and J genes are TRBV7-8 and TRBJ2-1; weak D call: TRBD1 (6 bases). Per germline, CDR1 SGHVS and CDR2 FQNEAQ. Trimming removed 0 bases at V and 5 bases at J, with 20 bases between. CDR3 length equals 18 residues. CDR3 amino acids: CASSLARWGQGSHNEQFL. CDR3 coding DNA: TGTGCCAGCAGCTTAGCGCGTTGGGGGCAGGGTTCCCACAATGAGCAGTTCTTA.

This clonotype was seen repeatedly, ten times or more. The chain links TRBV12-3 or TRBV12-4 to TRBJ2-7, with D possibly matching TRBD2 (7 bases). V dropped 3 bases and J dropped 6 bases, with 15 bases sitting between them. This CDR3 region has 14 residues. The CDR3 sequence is CASSFNGGAREQYF. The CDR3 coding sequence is TGTGCCAGCAGTTTTAATGGGGGGGCCCGCGAGCAGTACTTC.

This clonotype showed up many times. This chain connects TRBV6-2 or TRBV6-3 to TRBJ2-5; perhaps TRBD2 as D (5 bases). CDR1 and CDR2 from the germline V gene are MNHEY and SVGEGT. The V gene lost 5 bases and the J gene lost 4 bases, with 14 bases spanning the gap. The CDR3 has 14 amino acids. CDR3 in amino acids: CASSGPPRGETQYF. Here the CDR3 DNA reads TGTGCCAGCAGTGGACCCCCCCGGGGAGAGACCCAGTACTTC.

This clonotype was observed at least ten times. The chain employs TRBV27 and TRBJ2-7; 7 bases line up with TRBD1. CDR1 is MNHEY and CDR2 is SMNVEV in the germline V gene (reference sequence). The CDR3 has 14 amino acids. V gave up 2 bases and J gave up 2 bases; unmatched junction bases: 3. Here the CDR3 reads CASSLQQGTYEQYF. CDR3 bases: TGTGCCAGCAGTTTACAACAGGGGACCTACGAGCAGTACTTC.

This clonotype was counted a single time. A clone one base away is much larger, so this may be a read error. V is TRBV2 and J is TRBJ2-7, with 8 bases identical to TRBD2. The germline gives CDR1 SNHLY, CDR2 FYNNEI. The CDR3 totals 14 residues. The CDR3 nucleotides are TGTGCCAACAGTGAGACGGGGGGGACCTACGAGCAGTACTTC. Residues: CANSETGGTYEQYF.

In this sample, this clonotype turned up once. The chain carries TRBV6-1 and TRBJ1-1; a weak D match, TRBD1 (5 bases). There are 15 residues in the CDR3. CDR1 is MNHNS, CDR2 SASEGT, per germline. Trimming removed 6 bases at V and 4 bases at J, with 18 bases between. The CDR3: CASSPTTVRSTEAFF. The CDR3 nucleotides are TGTGCCAGCAGCCCGACGACAGTGAGGAGCACTGAAGCTTTCTTT.

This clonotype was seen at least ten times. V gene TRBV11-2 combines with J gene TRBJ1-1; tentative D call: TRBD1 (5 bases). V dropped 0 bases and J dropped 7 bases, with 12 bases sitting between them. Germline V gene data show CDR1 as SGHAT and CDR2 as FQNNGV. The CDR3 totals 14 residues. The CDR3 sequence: CASSLDWLGDEAFF. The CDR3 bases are TGTGCCAGCAGCTTAGATTGGTTGGGGGATGAAGCTTTCTTT.

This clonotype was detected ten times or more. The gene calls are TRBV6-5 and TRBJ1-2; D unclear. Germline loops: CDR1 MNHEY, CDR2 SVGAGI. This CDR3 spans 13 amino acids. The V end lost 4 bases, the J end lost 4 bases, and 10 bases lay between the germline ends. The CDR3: CASSWNSIYGYTF. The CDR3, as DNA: TGTGCCAGCAGTTGGAACAGTATCTATGGCTACACCTTC.

CDR3 DNA sequence: TGTGCCATCAGCCCCATGGAGGCAGGACCTTCACCCCTCCACTTT. It codes for CAISPMEAGPSPLHF. The J gene is TRBJ1-6, the V gene TRBV10-3; D is undetermined. Germline V gene sequence: CDR1 ENHRY, CDR2 SYGVKD. The CDR3 extends over 15 amino acids. Trimming stripped 6 bases from V and 9 bases from J, with 18 bases between.

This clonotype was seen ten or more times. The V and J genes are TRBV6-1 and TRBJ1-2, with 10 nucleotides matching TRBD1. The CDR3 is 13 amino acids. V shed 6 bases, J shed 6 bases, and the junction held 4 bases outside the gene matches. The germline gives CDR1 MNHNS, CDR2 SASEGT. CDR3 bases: TGTGCCAGCAGACGACAGGGGGCGGATGGCTACACCTTC. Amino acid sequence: CASRRQGADGYTF.

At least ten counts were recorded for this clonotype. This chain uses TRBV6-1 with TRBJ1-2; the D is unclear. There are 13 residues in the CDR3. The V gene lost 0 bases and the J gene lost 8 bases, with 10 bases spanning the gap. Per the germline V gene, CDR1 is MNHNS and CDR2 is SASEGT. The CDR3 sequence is CASSEAGYWGYTF. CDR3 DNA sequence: TGTGCCAGCAGTGAAGCGGGGTATTGGGGCTACACCTTC.

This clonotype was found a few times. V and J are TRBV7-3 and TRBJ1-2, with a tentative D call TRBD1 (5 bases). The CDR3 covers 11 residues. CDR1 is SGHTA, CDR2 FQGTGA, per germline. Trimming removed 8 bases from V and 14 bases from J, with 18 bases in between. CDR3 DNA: TGTGCCAGCGGCGCAGGGCCCAGCGTGACCTTC. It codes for CASGAGPSVTF.

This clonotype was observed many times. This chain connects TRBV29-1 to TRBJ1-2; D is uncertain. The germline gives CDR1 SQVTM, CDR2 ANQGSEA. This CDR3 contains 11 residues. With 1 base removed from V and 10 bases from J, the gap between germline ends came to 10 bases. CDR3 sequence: CSVEAGSFYTF. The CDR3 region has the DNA TGCAGCGTTGAAGCCGGTTCGTTCTACACCTTC.

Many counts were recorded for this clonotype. The CDR3, as DNA: TGTGCCAGCAGCCACCTGGGACAGGGGGCAGGTAATTCACCCCTCCACTTT. This sequence encodes CASSHLGQGAGNSPLHF. V and J are TRBV3-1 and TRBJ1-6; TRBD1 aligns across 12 bases. The CDR3 has 17 residues. V shed 3 bases and J 6 bases; nucleotides not matched to a gene: 6. The germline CDR1 and CDR2 sequences are LGHDT and YNNKEL (reference sequence).

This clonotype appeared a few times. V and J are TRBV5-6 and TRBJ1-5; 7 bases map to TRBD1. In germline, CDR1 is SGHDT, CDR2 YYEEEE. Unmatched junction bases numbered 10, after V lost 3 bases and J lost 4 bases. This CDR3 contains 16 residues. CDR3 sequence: CASSSSLRGRNQPQHF. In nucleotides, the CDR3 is TGTGCCAGCAGCTCCTCATTGAGGGGGCGGAATCAGCCCCAGCATTTT.

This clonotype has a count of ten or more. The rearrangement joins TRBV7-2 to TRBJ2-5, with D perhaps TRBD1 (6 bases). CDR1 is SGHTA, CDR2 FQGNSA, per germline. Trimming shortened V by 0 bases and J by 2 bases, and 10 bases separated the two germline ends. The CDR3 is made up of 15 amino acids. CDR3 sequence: CASSLALGQQETQYF. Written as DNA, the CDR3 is TGTGCCAGCAGCTTAGCGCTAGGACAGCAAGAGACCCAGTACTTC.

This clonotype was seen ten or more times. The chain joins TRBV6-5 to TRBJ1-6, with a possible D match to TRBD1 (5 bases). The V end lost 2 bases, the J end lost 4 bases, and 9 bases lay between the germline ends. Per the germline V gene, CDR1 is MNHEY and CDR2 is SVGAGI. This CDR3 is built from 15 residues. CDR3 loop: CASSYATVYNSPLHF. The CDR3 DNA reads TGTGCCAGCAGTTACGCGACAGTGTATAATTCACCCCTCCACTTT.

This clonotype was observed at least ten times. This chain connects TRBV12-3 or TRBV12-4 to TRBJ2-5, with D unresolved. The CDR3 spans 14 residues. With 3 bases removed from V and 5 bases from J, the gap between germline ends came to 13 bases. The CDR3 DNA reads TGTGCCAGCAGTTTTAAAGGTCTTATGGAGACCCAGTACTTC. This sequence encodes CASSFKGLMETQYF.

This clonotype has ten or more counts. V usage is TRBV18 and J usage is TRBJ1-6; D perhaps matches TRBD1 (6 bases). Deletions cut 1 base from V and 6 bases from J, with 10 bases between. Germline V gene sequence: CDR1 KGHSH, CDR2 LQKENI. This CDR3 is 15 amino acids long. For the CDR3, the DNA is TGTGCCAGCTCACCACGGGACATTGGTAATTCACCCCTCCACTTT. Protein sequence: CASSPRDIGNSPLHF. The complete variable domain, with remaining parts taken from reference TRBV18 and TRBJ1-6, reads NAGVMQNPRHLVRRRGQEARLRCSPMKGHSHVYWYRQLPEEGLKFMVYLQKENIIDESGMPKERFSAEFPKEGPSILRIQQVVRGDSAAYFCASSPRDIGNSPLHFGNGTRLTVT.

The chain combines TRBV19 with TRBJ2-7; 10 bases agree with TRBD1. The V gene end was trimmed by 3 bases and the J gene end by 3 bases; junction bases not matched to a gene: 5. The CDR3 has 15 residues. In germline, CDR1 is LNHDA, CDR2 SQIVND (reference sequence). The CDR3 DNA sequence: TGTGCCAGTAGTATGTTCGGGACAGGGGACTACGAGCAGTACTTC. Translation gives CASSMFGTGDYEQYF.